This entry features one TCR beta chain sequence. Its antigen is unknown. Here immunoSEQ multiplex PCR was the method, and the copy in TCRdb shows in-frame clones only, minus some. The sample carries approximately 100,000 clones, roughly nine tenths recorded once. This specimen belongs to a study of T cell responses to AZD1222 COVID-19 vaccine. Study-level results: It was only a handful of AZD1222 recipients who were seropositive at baseline.

V was pared by 4 bases and J by 1 base, with 11 bases between. This CDR3 region has 16 residues. In germline, CDR1 is MNHEY, CDR2 SVGEGT. The sequencing used peripheral blood, collected on day 0 of AZD1222 vaccination. This TCR came from an adult in good health. The rearrangement joins TRBV6-2 or TRBV6-3 to TRBJ2-6; D gene uncertain. The CDR3 nucleotides read TGTGCCAGCAGTTCAAATCGGGTTTCTGGGGCCAACGTCCTGACTTTC. This translates into CASSSNRVSGANVLTF.